A selection of T cell receptor beta chains follows, all from one sample in a study of cytomegalovirus exposure and HLA in healthy donors. TCRdb keeps only in-frame clones here, not all; method: immunoSEQ multiplex PCR. The sample has about 200,000 clones, approximately 87% seen once. The source material was PBMCs. These receptor sequences come from a woman aged 18-30 years in good health and CMV-seronegative. Both conserved end residues are part of each CDR3. D genes are given only for firm matches.

v_call,d_call,j_call,cdr3_aa
TRBV9,NA,TRBJ2-7,CASSANTGHYEQYF
TRBV6-1,NA,TRBJ2-7,CASSEVATYEQYF
TRBV29-1,TRBD1,TRBJ1-2,CSAWTGLVGYTF
TRBV20-1,NA,TRBJ1-4,CSASLGEKLFF
TRBV28,TRBD1,TRBJ1-5,CASSTGQGLIQPQHF
TRBV6-6,TRBD1,TRBJ2-5,CASSPDRVIQYF
TRBV9,NA,TRBJ1-2,CASSVEGRGSYGYTF
TRBV7-6,TRBD1,TRBJ2-7,CASSLGTASYEQYF
TRBV28,TRBD1,TRBJ2-7,CATLRDRVAYEQYF
TRBV19,TRBD1,TRBJ1-6,CASSSSGGNSPLHF
TRBV10-1,NA,TRBJ1-1,CASPREGNTEAFF
TRBV6-5,TRBD2,TRBJ2-3,CASRTTSGKADTQYF
TRBV9,TRBD2,TRBJ2-1,CASSVSGRRVNEQFF
TRBV27,TRBD1,TRBJ1-2,CASRSGTGGYGYTF
TRBV27,NA,TRBJ1-3,CASRTTGHDTIYF
TRBV19,NA,TRBJ2-5,CASSIAHQETQYF
TRBV28,TRBD1,TRBJ2-2,CASSRDSPHQRAGELFF
TRBV27,NA,TRBJ2-1,CASRRSYNEQFF
TRBV6-5,TRBD2,TRBJ2-1,CASSYESGRPYNEQFF
TRBV29-1,TRBD1,TRBJ1-2,CSVEGPGTGRYGYTF
TRBV27,TRBD1,TRBJ1-1,CASSPRDRSSVTEAFF
TRBV15,NA,TRBJ1-5,CATSRDWGSGQPQHF
TRBV5-1,NA,TRBJ1-1,CASSLVSAADYTEAFF
TRBV2,NA,TRBJ2-7,CASSQGRSYEQYF
TRBV6-1,NA,TRBJ2-7,CASSEVLDLGYEQYF
TRBV27,NA,TRBJ1-5,CASSLRRGNQPQHF
TRBV10-1,NA,TRBJ1-1,CASSEGLNTEAFF
TRBV5-1,TRBD1,TRBJ2-1,CASSFRDRVYNEQFF
TRBV2,TRBD1,TRBJ2-7,CASRAQGVSSYEQYF
TRBV27,TRBD2,TRBJ2-7,CASSSLSEAAGVPYEQYF
TRBV2,NA,TRBJ1-4,CASSDRYGNEKLFF
TRBV5-1,NA,TRBJ2-1,CASSWRAGTAYNEQFF
TRBV13,NA,TRBJ2-1,CASSEGGTDENEQFF
TRBV4-1,NA,TRBJ1-4,CASSRVGGTNEKLFF
TRBV18,TRBD1,TRBJ2-1,CASSPDRARNEQFF